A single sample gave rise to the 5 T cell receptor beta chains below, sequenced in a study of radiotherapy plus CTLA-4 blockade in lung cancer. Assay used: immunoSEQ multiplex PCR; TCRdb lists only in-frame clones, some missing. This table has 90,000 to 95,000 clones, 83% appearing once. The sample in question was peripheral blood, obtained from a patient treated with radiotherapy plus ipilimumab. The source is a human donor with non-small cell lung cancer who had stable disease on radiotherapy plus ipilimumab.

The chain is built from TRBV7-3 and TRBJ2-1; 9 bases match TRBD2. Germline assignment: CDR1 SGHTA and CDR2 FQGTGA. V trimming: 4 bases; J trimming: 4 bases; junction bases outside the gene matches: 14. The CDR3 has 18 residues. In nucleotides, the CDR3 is TGTGCCAGCAGCTCGTCGCTCCCCAGCGGGAGGTTATACAATGAGCAGTTCTTC. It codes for CASSSSLPSGRLYNEQFF.

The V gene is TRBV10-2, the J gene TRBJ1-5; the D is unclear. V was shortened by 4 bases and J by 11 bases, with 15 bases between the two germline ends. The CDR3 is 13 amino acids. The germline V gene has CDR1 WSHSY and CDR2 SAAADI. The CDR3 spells CASSGEKRSAQHF. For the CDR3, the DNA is TGCGCCAGCAGTGGGGAAAAACGATCAGCCCAGCATTTT.

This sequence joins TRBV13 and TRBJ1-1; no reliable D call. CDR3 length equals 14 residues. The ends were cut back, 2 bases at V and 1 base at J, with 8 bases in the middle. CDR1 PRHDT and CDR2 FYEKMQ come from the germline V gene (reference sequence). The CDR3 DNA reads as TGTGCCAGCAGCTTAAGGACGCCGAACACTGAAGCTTTCTTT. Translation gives CASSLRTPNTEAFF.

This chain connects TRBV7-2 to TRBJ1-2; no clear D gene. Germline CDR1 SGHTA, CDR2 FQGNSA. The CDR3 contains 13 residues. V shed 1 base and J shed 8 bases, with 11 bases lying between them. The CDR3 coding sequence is TGTGCCAGCAGCTTAGGGGTTCTGGGGGGCTACACCTTC. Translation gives CASSLGVLGGYTF.

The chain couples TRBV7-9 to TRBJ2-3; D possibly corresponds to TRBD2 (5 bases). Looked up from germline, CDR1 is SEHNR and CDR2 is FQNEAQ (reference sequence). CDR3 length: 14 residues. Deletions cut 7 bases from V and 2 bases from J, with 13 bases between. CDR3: CASTITGITDTQYF. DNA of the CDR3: TGTGCCAGCACCATCACGGGGATCACAGATACGCAGTATTTT.